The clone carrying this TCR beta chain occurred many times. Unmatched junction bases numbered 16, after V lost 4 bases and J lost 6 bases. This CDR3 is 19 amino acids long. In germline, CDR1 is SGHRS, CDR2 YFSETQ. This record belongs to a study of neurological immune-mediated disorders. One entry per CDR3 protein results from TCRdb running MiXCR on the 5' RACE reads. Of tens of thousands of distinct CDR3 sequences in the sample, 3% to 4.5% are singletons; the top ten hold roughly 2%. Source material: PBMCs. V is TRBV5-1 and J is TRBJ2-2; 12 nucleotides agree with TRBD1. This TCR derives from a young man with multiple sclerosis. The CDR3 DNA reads TGCGCCAGCAGCGTACTCCGGGACAGGGGGCGTAAAGATGCCGGGGAGCTGTTTTTT. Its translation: CASSVLRDRGRKDAGELFF.